Shown below are 7 T cell receptor beta chains from a single sample sequenced in a study of post-analysis software for immune sequencing data. The antigens of these receptors remain unknown. Included in the TCR beta cDNA libraries were unique molecular identifiers. TCRdb reprocessed the PCR reads via MiXCR and lists one record per CDR3 protein. The sample consists of more than 500,000 distinct CDR3 sequences, roughly 34% of them appearing once. General study results and limits: Four or five TRBV segments were more frequent in patients than controls; TRBV5-6, TRBV5-1 and TRBV20-1 belonged to this group.

Input material: blood. These receptors all come from a girl aged 2-17 years with multiple sclerosis.

This clonotype was seen a handful of times. This rearrangement joins TRBV20-1 to TRBJ1-1, with D unclear. This CDR3 is built from 17 residues. CDR1 and CDR2 from the germline V gene are DFQATT and SNEGSKA (reference sequence). Trimming took off 0 bases at V and 3 bases at J, with 20 bases between the two ends. CDR3 sequence reads: CSARDYPFRERDTEAFF. CDR3 DNA sequence: TGCAGTGCTAGAGATTACCCCTTCCGGGAAAGGGACACTGAAGCTTTCTTT.

V and J are TRBV2 and TRBJ2-1; D call uncertain. Germline V gene data show CDR1 as SNHLY and CDR2 as FYNNEI. V gave up 2 bases and J gave up 0 bases, with 5 bases separating them. The CDR3 is 14 residues long. The CDR3 nucleotides are TGTGCCAGCAGTGAAACACGCTCCTACAATGAGCAGTTCTTC. Translated, it gives CASSETRSYNEQFF. The variable domain in full, with the rest retrieved from reference TRBV2 and TRBJ2-1, is EPEVTQTPSHQVTQMGQEVILRCVPISNHLYFYWYRQILGQKVEFLVSFYNNEISEKSEIFDDQFSVERPDGSNFTLKIRSTKLEDSAMYFCASSETRSYNEQFFGPGTRLTVL.

The CDR3 is CASSSILLDREEAFF. As DNA, the CDR3 is TGTGCCAGTAGCTCTATCCTCCTGGACAGGGAGGAAGCTTTCTTT. The chain links TRBV19 to TRBJ1-1; 8 bases fit TRBD1. Germline V CDR1 and CDR2: LNHDA, SQIVND (reference sequence). The CDR3 has 15 amino acids. J lost 8 bases, V lost 6 bases, and 14 bases had no gene match.

This chain joins TRBV10-3 and TRBJ2-1, with 10 bases identical to TRBD2. V lost 10 bases and J lost 3; bases outside the gene matches: 6. Per the germline V gene, CDR1 is ENHRY and CDR2 is SYGVKD. The CDR3 sequence is 14 residues long. CDR3 sequence (DNA): TGTGCCAGCGGCGAGCGGGGGGGCTACAATGAGCAGTTCTTC. Its protein product is CASGERGGYNEQFF.

This clonotype was observed a few times. CDR3 residues: CASSLDRASSGYTF. Written as DNA, the CDR3 is TGTGCCAGCAGCTTAGATCGGGCCAGTTCTGGCTACACCTTC. The rearrangement uses TRBV11-2 and TRBJ1-2; D gene unclear. V was trimmed by 0 bases and J by 7 bases, leaving 12 bases between them. The CDR3 length is 14 residues. CDR1 and CDR2 (germline): SGHAT, FQNNGV.

The rearrangement links TRBV12-3 or TRBV12-4 to TRBJ2-3, with 11 bases that match TRBD2. The CDR3 is 16 residues long. V shed 6 bases and J 3 bases; nucleotides not matched to a gene: 8. The CDR3 nucleotides are TGTGCCAGCAGCCCATTAGCGGGGGGGCAGACAGATACGCAGTATTTT. Its protein product is CASSPLAGGQTDTQYF.

This rearrangement joins TRBV9 to TRBJ1-2, with TRBD1 matching 7 bases. Per germline, CDR1 SGDLS and CDR2 YYNGEE. The CDR3 has 17 amino acids. V was pared by 3 bases and J by 5 bases, with 16 bases of the junction left unmatched. Here the CDR3 DNA reads TGTGCCAGCAGCGAGCCCGACATGGGGACAGTAGGATATGGCTACACCTTC. It specifies CASSEPDMGTVGYGYTF.